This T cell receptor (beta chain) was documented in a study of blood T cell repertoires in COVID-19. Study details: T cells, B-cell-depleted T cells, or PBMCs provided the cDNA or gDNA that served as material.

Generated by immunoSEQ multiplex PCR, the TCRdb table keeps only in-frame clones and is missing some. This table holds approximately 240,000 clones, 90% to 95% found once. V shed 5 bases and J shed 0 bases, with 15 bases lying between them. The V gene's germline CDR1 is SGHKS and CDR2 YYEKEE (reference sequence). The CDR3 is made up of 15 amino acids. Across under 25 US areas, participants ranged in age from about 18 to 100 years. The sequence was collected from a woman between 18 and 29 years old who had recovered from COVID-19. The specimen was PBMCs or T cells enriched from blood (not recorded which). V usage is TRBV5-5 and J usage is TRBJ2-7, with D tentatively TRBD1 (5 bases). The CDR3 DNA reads TGTGCCAGCAGGCTTCACTCGGACACCTCCTACGAGCAGTACTTC. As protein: CASRLHSDTSYEQYF.